The source of this T cell receptor beta chain is a study of glioma-infiltrating T cells. Study results and limitations: CDR3 overlap between tissue and blood was very small. Tissue-blood divergence was below expectation in non-neoplastic patients, above in gliomas.

This CDR3 spans 15 amino acids. J was trimmed by 2 bases and V by 2 bases; bases with no gene match: 2. From germline, CDR1 is SEHNR and CDR2 FQNEAQ (reference sequence). This clonotype was detected only a few times. Antigen specificity is unknown. Amplification of TCR alpha and beta CDR3 regions from RNA used iRepertoire nested multiplex PCR. Input was about 85-450 ng of tissue mRNA or PBMC total RNA. TCRdb re-derived calls from the multiplex PCR reads in MiXCR, one entry per CDR3 protein. The top ten hold approximately 6.4% of the sample, which has 35,000 to 45,000 distinct CDR3 sequences, 20% to 25% seen once.

The chain combines TRBV7-9 with TRBJ2-4; 8 bases line up with TRBD1. The sample comprised glioma tissue, nonneoplastic brain tissue, or PBMCs (not recorded which). The receptor was isolated from a human donor with low-grade glioma or glioblastoma, undergoing nonglioma brain surgery, or in good health (not recorded which). This CDR3 is CASSLTGGTKNIQYF. The CDR3 bases are TGTGCCAGCAGCTTAACAGGGGGGACCAAAAACATTCAGTACTTC.